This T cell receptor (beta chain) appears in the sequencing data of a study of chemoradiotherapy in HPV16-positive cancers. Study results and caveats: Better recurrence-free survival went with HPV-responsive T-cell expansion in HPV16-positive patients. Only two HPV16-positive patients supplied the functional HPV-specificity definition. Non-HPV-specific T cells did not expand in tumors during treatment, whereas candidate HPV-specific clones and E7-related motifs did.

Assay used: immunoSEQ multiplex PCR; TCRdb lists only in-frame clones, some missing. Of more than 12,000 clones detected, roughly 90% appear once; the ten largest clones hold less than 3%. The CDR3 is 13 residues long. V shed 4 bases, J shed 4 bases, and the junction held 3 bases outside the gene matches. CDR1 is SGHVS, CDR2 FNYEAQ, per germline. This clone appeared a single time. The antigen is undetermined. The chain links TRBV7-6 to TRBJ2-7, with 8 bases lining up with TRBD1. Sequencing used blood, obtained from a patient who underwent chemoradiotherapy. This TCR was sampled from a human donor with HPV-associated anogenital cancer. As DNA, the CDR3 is TGTGCCAGCAGCTGGCGGACAGGGTACGAGCAGTACTTC. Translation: CASSWRTGYEQYF. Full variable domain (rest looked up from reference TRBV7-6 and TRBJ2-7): GAGVSQSPRYKVTKRGQDVALRCDPISGHVSLYWYRQALGQGPEFLTYFNYEAQQDKSGLPNDRFSAERPEGSISTLTIQRTEQRDSAMYRCASSWRTGYEQYFGPGTRLTVT.